This is a list of T cell receptor beta chains from one sample in a study of T cell changes during pregnancy in multiple sclerosis. Some clones are missing from TCRdb's copy, which holds only in-frame ones; the method was immunoSEQ multiplex PCR. The repertoire holds 38,000 or so clones, with 80% to 95% as singletons. The source was CD8+ T cells from peripheral blood mononuclear cells, collected in the first trimester of pregnancy. The source of these receptors is a female donor with multiple sclerosis, enrolled in a pregnancy study. Both conserved end residues are part of each CDR3. D genes are given only for firm matches. Clone size is shown for a subset of rows, as once, few, many or a class of expanded clone.

>NA|TRBV19|NA|TRBJ2-7
CASSSRQVYPFEQYF
TGTGCCAGTAGTTCCCGACAGGTCTATCCCTTCGAGCAGTACTTC
>NA|TRBV5-8|NA|TRBJ1-1
CASSLLRRGAQNTEAFF
TGTGCCAGCAGCTTGCTGCGCCGGGGGGCACAGAACACTGAAGCTTTCTTT
>NA|TRBV7-2|NA|TRBJ2-7
CASSPPPGEQYF
TGTGCCAGCAGCCCACCCCCGGGCGAGCAGTACTTC
>NA|TRBV2|NA|TRBJ2-7
CASSGARLAYEQYF
TGTGCCAGCAGTGGCGCACGACTAGCCTACGAGCAGTACTTC
>NA|TRBV9|TRBD2|TRBJ2-5
CASSDLGLAGQETQYF
TGTGCCAGCAGCGACCTGGGACTAGCGGGGCAAGAGACCCAGTACTTC
>NA|TRBV6-1|TRBD1|TRBJ2-1
CASTLGQGTSTEQFF
TGTGCCAGCACCCTGGGACAGGGGACGTCCACTGAGCAGTTCTTC
>NA|TRBV9|TRBD1|TRBJ1-2
CASSAGTGTHYGYTF
TGTGCCAGCAGCGCAGGGACAGGGACCCACTATGGCTACACCTTC
>NA|TRBV7-6|NA|TRBJ1-1
CASSWEPNTEAFF
TGTGCCAGCAGCTGGGAGCCGAACACTGAAGCTTTCTTT
>medium-sized|TRBV5-1|TRBD1|TRBJ2-7
CASSLTGGLNEQYF
TGCGCCAGCAGCTTGACAGGGGGTTTAAACGAGCAGTACTTC
>NA|TRBV5-6|TRBD1|TRBJ1-2
CASSLETGHVLYGYTF
TGTGCCAGCAGCTTGGAGACAGGGCATGTTCTCTATGGCTACACCTTC
>NA|TRBV19|NA|TRBJ2-5
CASSQDRQETQYF
TGTGCCAGTAGTCAGGACAGACAAGAGACCCAGTACTTC
>NA|TRBV27|TRBD1|TRBJ1-6
CASSLFRTGVNSPLHF
TGTGCCAGCAGTTTATTCCGGACAGGGGTTAATTCACCCCTCCACTTT
>NA|TRBV4-1|TRBD2|TRBJ2-3
CASSRIAGEGDTQYF
TGCGCCAGCAGCCGGATAGCGGGGGAAGGAGATACGCAGTATTTT
>NA|TRBV2|TRBD1|TRBJ1-5
CASGDRVGNQPQHF
TGTGCCAGCGGGGACAGGGTCGGCAATCAGCCCCAGCATTTT